The TCR beta chain described here comes from a study of cytomegalovirus exposure and HLA in healthy donors. The V and J ends lost 4 bases and 5 bases, in that order; junction bases with no gene match: 6. The V gene's germline CDR1 is SGHRS and CDR2 YFSETQ. The CDR3 loop spans 16 amino acids. Primers: 60 Vbeta forward and 13 Jbeta reverse. Produced via immunoSEQ multiplex PCR; TCRdb's table is partial and in-frame only. Here the sample table reports 35,000 to 45,000 clones. The chain carries TRBV5-1 and TRBJ1-6, with 10 bases fitting TRBD1. The source of this sequence is a man aged 35-49 years in good health and CMV-seropositive. The material sequenced was PBMCs. CDR3 in DNA: TGCGCCAGCAGCCTCGGGACAGGGGTGAATAATTCACCCCTCCACTTT. Its translation is CASSLGTGVNNSPLHF.